This TCR beta chain was sequenced in a study of T cell repertoires in cytomegalovirus infection. For the study at large: Both recently identified HLA-C-restricted and well-studied HLA-B-restricted CMV epitopes were used in the study. CMV infection and matching HLA type were both indicated by public TCR beta signatures. General observations from the study: Across the ex vivo response, the dominant clonotypes were HLA-C-restricted CMV-specific TCR beta clonotypes. People with CMV and the relevant HLA were identified by cumulative public TCR beta family frequency.

V lost 5 bases and J 5 bases, leaving 13 bases between the germline ends. This CDR3 region has 13 residues. This clonotype was counted between two and nine times. The antigen is undetermined. TCRdb recomputed calls from the reads with MiXCR, one row per CDR3 protein. The sample has around 900,000 distinct CDR3 sequences, roughly 30% seen once. The sequence derives from a human donor in good health (CMV status not recorded). Some clones in this sample may be carry-over from other donors' samples. The V call is TRBV12-3 or TRBV12-4, the J call TRBJ2-7, with D perhaps assigned TRBD1 or TRBD2 (5 bases each). The input for sequencing was cultured CD8+ T cells from PBMCs, taken from culture after CMV antigen stimulation. CDR3 residues: CASSPGTWDEQYF. CDR3 DNA sequence: TGTGCCAGCAGTCCGGGGACGTGGGACGAGCAGTACTTC.